This T cell receptor (beta chain) stems from a study of CD8+CD57+ T cells in acquired aplastic anemia. Background on the study: The sorted CD4+ and CD8+ cells yielded an average roughly 3 ug of DNA.

The TCR beta profiling, which covered VDJ combination and CDR3 sequence, was carried out using genomic DNA as the template. TCRdb re-called the reads through MiXCR, storing one row per CDR3 protein. The sample shows 450,000 to 550,000 distinct CDR3 sequences, around a third of them seen only once. Study results and limitations: Controls and patients did not differ significantly in CD8+ Simpson's diversity.

Those patients picked for sequencing had displayed CD8+CD57+ cell expansion on flow cytometry. Blood was sampled before the patients had received any therapy. About this clonotype itself: What it recognizes is unknown.

The CDR3 length is 13 residues. Looked up from germline, CDR1 is LNHNV and CDR2 is YYDKDF (reference sequence). V lost 1 base to trimming and J lost 8 bases, with 8 bases between them. This chain links TRBV15 with TRBJ1-4; no firm D call. The TCR was taken from a human donor with aplastic anemia. What was sequenced was sorted CD4+, CD8+, or CD8+CD57+ T cells (not recorded which) from PBMCs. Here the CDR3 reads CATSRVIREKLFF. The CDR3 DNA is TGTGCCACCAGCAGAGTCATTCGGGAAAAACTGTTTTTT.